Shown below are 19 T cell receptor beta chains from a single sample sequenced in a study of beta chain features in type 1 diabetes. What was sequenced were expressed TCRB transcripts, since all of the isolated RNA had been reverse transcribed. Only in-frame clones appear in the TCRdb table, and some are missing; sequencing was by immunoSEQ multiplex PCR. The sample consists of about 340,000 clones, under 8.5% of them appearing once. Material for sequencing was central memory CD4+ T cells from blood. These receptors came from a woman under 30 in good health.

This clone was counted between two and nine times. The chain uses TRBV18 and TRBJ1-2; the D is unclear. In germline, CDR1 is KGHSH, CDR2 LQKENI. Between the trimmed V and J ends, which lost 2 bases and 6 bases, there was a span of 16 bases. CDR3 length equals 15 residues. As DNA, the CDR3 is TGTGCCAGCTCACCAGTTCGGCAGTCGGAAAATGGCTACACCTTC. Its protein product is CASSPVRQSENGYTF.

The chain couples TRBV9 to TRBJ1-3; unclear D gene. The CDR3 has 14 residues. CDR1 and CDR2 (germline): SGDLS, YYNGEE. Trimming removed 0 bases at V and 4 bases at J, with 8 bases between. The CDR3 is CASSVVDVGNTIYF. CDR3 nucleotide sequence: TGTGCCAGCAGCGTAGTGGACGTCGGAAACACCATATATTTT.

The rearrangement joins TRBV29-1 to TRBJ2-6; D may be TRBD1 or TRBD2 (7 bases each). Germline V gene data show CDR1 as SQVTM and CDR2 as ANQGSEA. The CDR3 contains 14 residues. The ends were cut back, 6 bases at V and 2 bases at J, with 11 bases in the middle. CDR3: CSVQGGTGANVLTF. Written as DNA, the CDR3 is TGCAGCGTCCAGGGGGGGACTGGGGCCAACGTCCTGACTTTC.

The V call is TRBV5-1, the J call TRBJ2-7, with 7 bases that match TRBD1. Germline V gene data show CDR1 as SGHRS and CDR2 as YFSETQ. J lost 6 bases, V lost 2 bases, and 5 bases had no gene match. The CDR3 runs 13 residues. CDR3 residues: CASSLRQGGEQYF. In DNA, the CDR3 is TGCGCCAGCAGCTTACGACAGGGTGGCGAGCAGTACTTC.

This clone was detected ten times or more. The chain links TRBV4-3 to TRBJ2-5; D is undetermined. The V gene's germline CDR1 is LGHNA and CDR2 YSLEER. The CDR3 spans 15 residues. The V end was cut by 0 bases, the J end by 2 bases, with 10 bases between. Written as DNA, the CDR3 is TGCGCCAGCAGCCAAGAGTTACGTTATCAAGAGACCCAGTACTTC. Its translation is CASSQELRYQETQYF.

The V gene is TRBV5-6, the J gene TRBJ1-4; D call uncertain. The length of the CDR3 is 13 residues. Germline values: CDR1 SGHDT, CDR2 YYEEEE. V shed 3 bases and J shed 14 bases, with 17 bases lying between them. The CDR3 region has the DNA TGTGCCAGCAGCTCGACCAACACTCCCGGTCTGTTTTTT. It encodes CASSSTNTPGLFF.

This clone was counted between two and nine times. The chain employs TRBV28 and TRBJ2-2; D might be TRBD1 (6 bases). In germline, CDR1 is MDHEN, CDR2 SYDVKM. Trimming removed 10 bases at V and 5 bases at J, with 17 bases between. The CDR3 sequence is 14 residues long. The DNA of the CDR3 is TGTGCCACAATAACAGGGCAGTCTACCGGGGAGCTGTTTTTT. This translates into CATITGQSTGELFF.

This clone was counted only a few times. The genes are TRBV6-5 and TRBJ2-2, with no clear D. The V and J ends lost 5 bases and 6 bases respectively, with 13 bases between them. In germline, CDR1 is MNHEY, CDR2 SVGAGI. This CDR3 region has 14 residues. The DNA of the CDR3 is TGTGCCAGCAGTCAAACTCCTGGGGCCGGGGAGCTGTTTTTT. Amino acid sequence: CASSQTPGAGELFF.

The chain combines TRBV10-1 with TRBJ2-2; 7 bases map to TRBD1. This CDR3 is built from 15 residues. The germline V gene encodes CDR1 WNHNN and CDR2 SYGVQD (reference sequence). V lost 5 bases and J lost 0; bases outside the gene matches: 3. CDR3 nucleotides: TGCGCCAGCAGTCCCGACAGGGCGAACACCGGGGAGCTGTTTTTT. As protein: CASSPDRANTGELFF.

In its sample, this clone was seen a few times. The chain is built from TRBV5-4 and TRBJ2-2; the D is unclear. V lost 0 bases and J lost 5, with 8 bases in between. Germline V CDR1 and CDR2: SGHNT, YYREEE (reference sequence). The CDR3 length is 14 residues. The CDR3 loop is CASSLVGSTGELFF. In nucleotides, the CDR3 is TGTGCCAGCAGCTTGGTGGGGTCGACCGGGGAGCTGTTTTTT.

The CDR3, as DNA: TGTGCCAGCAGCTCCCCGCGGACAGGGGTCTATGGCTACACCTTC. It encodes CASSSPRTGVYGYTF. The chain couples TRBV7-8 to TRBJ1-2; 9 bases align to TRBD1. This CDR3 is 15 amino acids long. CDR1 is SGHVS and CDR2 is FQNEAQ in the germline V gene. The trim removed 4 bases at V and 4 bases at J, leaving 7 bases unmatched.

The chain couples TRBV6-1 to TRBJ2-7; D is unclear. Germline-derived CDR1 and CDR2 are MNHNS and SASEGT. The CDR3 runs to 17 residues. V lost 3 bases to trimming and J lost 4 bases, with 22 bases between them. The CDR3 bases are TGTGCCAGCAGTGAGTTTGTTTCGGGCTCCATTCCTTACGAGCAGTACTTC. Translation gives CASSEFVSGSIPYEQYF.

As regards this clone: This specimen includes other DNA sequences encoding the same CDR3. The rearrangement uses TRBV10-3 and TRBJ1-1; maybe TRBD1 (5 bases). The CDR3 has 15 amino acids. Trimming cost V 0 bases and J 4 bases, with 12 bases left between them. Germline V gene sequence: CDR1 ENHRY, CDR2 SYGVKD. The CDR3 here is CAISESGGRGTEAFF. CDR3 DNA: TGTGCCATCAGTGAGTCGGGAGGGAGGGGCACTGAAGCTTTCTTT.

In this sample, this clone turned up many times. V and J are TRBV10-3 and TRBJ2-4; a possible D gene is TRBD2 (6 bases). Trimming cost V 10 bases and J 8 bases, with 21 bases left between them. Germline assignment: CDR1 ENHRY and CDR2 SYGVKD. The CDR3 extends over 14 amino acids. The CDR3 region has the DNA TGTGCCAGCAGCCGCGGCGGGACTTCAGACATTCAGTACTTC. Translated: CASSRGGTSDIQYF.

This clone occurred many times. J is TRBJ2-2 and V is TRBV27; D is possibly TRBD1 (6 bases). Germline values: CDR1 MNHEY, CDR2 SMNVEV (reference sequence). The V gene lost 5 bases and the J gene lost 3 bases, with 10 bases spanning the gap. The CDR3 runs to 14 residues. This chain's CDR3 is CASSVGQDTGELFF. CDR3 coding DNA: TGTGCCAGCAGTGTGGGACAAGACACCGGGGAGCTGTTTTTT.

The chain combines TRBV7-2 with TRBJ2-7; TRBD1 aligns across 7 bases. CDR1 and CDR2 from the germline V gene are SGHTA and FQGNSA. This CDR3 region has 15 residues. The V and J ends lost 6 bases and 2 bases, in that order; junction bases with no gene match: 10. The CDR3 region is CASSLINTGAYEQYF. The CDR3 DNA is TGTGCCAGCAGTTTGATTAATACAGGGGCCTACGAGCAGTACTTC.

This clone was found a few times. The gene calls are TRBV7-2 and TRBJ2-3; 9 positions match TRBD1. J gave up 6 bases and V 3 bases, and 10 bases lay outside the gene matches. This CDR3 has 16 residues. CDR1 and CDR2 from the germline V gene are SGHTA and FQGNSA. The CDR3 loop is CASSFRVGTGWDTQYF. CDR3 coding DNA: TGTGCCAGCAGCTTCCGAGTTGGGACAGGGTGGGATACGCAGTATTTT.

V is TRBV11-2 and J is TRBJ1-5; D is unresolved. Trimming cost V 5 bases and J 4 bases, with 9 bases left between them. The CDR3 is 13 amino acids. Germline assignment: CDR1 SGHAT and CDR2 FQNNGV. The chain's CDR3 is CASSRHENQPQHF. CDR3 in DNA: TGTGCCAGCAGCCGTCACGAAAATCAGCCCCAGCATTTT.

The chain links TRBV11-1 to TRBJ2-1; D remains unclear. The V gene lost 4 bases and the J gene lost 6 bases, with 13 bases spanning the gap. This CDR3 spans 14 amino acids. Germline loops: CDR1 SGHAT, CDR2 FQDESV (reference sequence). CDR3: CASSSRGSTNEQFF. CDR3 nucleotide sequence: TGTGCCAGCAGCTCGCGTGGAAGTACCAATGAGCAGTTCTTC.